What follows are 9 T cell receptor beta chains derived from one specimen sequenced in a study of T cells in Graves' hyperthyroidism and ophthalmopathy. Amplification yielded TCR beta CDR3 regions, with RNA transcripts as the source. First-round RT-PCR with HTBI primers amplified the TCR CDR3 region. TCRdb used MiXCR to reprocess the multiplex PCR reads, holding one entry per CDR3 protein. The table includes approximately 430,000 distinct CDR3 sequences, around 14% detected once. Sequencing used blood. The receptors here all came from a woman aged 18-29 years with Graves' hyperthyroidism.

This chain connects TRBV2 to TRBJ1-4, with unresolved D. Trimming left V 10 bases short and J 3 bases short, with 12 bases between. The CDR3 has 13 amino acids. CDR1 and CDR2 from the germline V gene are SNHLY and FYNNEI. CDR3 in amino acids: CATQMAANEKLFF. DNA of the CDR3: TGTGCCACCCAAATGGCGGCTAATGAAAAACTGTTTTTT. Looking up the rest from reference TRBV2 and TRBJ1-4 gives the full variable domain: EPEVTQTPSHQVTQMGQEVILRCVPISNHLYFYWYRQILGQKVEFLVSFYNNEISEKSEIFDDQFSVERPDGSNFTLKIRSTKLEDSAMYFCATQMAANEKLFFGSGTQLSVL.

This clonotype was counted only a few times. V and J are TRBV19 and TRBJ1-6, with TRBD1 matching over 10 bases. This CDR3 region has 14 residues. Germline-derived CDR1 and CDR2 are LNHDA and SQIVND (reference sequence). The ends lost 7 bases at V and 6 bases at J; junction bases unmatched: 3. CDR3 DNA: TGTGCCAGTACGGGACAGGGGTCTAATTCACCCCTCCACTTT. Translated, it gives CASTGQGSNSPLHF. Full variable domain (outside the CDR3, taken from reference TRBV19 and TRBJ1-6): DGGITQSPKYLFRKEGQNVTLSCEQNLNHDAMYWYRQDPGQGLRLIYYSQIVNDFQKGDIAEGYSVSREKKESFPLTVTSAQKNPTAFYLCASTGQGSNSPLHFGNGTRLTVT.

This rearrangement joins TRBV4-2 to TRBJ2-5; D unclear. The CDR3 has 15 amino acids. Germline V gene sequence: CDR1 LGHNA, CDR2 YNFKEQ. Trimming pared 1 base from V and 2 bases from J, leaving 11 bases between. The CDR3 loop reads CASSQGDPEQETQYF. The CDR3 region has the DNA TGTGCCAGCAGCCAAGGCGATCCAGAACAAGAGACCCAGTACTTC.

At least ten counts were recorded for this clonotype. The rearrangement uses TRBV7-6 and TRBJ2-3; possible D gene TRBD2, 6 bases. Germline-derived CDR1 and CDR2 are SGHVS and FNYEAQ. V lost 3 bases and J lost 3, with 13 bases in between. CDR3 size: 15 residues. In DNA form, the CDR3 reads TGTGCCAGCAGCTTGGAGGGAATAGGAACAGATACGCAGTATTTT. Its protein product is CASSLEGIGTDTQYF.

The chain joins TRBV7-2 to TRBJ1-1; D gene ambiguous. The CDR3 consists of 14 residues. The germline CDR1 and CDR2 sequences are SGHTA and FQGNSA. V dropped 5 bases and J dropped 6 bases, with 16 bases sitting between them. This chain's CDR3 is CASSPMGGVPEAFF. The CDR3 DNA sequence: TGTGCCAGCAGCCCCATGGGTGGGGTCCCTGAAGCTTTCTTT.

The chain employs TRBV5-1 and TRBJ1-1; TRBD1 is a possible D gene (5 bases). The CDR3 is 15 amino acids. The germline V gene encodes CDR1 SGHRS and CDR2 YFSETQ. The V end was cut by 4 bases, the J end by 4 bases, with 17 bases between. CDR3 protein: CASSLRRQGTTEAFF. DNA for the CDR3: TGCGCCAGCAGCCTACGAAGGCAGGGCACCACTGAAGCTTTCTTT.

The V call is TRBV7-8, the J call TRBJ1-5; the D gene is possibly TRBD1 (5 bases). Germline V gene sequence: CDR1 SGHVS, CDR2 FQNEAQ. The length of the CDR3 is 14 residues. Deletions cut 6 bases from V and 9 bases from J, with 18 bases between. The CDR3 loop is CASRQTGTQGPQHF. The CDR3 bases are TGTGCCAGCAGACAGACGGGGACCCAAGGGCCCCAGCATTTT. Together with reference TRBV7-8 and TRBJ1-5, the CDR3 gives the full variable domain: GAGVSQSPRYKVAKRGQDVALRCDPISGHVSLFWYQQALGQGPEFLTYFQNEAQLDKSGLPSDRFFAERPEGSVSTLKIQRTQQEDSAVYLCASRQTGTQGPQHFGDGTRLSIL.

This clonotype was counted at least ten times. The chain combines TRBV20-1 with TRBJ2-5; 8 bases agree with TRBD2. The CDR3 is 17 residues long. Germline CDR1 and CDR2: DFQATT and SNEGSKA (reference sequence). Trimming removed 2 bases from V and 0 bases from J; junction bases left unmatched: 11. The DNA of the CDR3 is TGCAGTGCTAGATCAACCCTGACTAGCGAGTACCAAGAGACCCAGTACTTC. Translating it yields CSARSTLTSEYQETQYF.

This clonotype has only a few counts. J is TRBJ2-7 and V is TRBV4-1; 14 bases map to TRBD2. Trimming took 0 bases from V and 3 from J; bases not matched to a gene: 4. Germline CDR1 MGHRA, CDR2 YSYEKL. The CDR3 is made up of 17 amino acids. CDR3 DNA sequence: TGCGCCAGCAGCCAAGACACGGGACTAGCGGGGGACTACGAGCAGTACTTC. It is translated as CASSQDTGLAGDYEQYF.